The clone carrying this TCR beta chain occurred a few times. Its matching antigen is unknown. This sample's treatment: approximately 10-day PBMC culture with coronavirus spike peptide pools or control peptides (ViraFEST assay). Using peptide pools, antigen-specific T cells were expanded in ViraFEST before TCRs were sequenced. This sample is part of a study of vaccination and CD4 T cells after COVID-19. Across the whole study: Overlapping peptides of the spike proteins of SARS-CoV-2, HCoV-NL63, HCoV-OC43 and HCoV-229E were used for cell stimulation.

Cultured CD4+ T cells had their DNA profiled by the Oncomine TCR Beta short-read assay. TCRdb called the PCR reads again in MiXCR, with one record for every CDR3 protein. Of 11,000 or so distinct CDR3 sequences detected, 40% to 50% appear once; the ten largest clones hold 15% to 20%. Study-wide results and limits: Median 86.3% of reactive clones detected in convalescent patients emerged only post-vaccination. Median SARS-CoV-2-reactive clonotype numbers went from 21 to 38; this increase was not significant.

The V gene's germline CDR1 is DFQATT and CDR2 SNEGSKA (reference sequence). Between the trimmed V and J ends, which lost 5 bases and 4 bases, there was a span of 9 bases. The CDR3 has 11 amino acids. Sample: cultured CD4+ T cells from blood. The sequence came from a human donor with COVID-19. This chain connects TRBV20-1 to TRBJ2-7, with D uncertain. The DNA of the CDR3 is TGCAGTGCTGCCGGCGCGTACGAGCAGTACTTC. Amino acid sequence: CSAAGAYEQYF.